This TCR beta chain was sequenced during a study of cytomegalovirus exposure and HLA in healthy donors. Primers included in the PCR were 60 Vbeta and 13 Jbeta primers. Produced via immunoSEQ multiplex PCR; TCRdb's table is partial and in-frame only. Recorded here are 100,000 to 150,000 clones; the top ten clones represent roughly 1.7%. The length of the CDR3 is 10 residues. CDR1 is WNHNN, CDR2 SYGVQD, per germline (reference sequence). The germline V and J ends were trimmed by 8 bases and 6 bases, with 8 bases remaining between them. Sequenced: PBMCs. The rearrangement links TRBV10-1 to TRBJ2-7; D remains unclear. The receptor comes from a man aged 18 to 29 in good health and CMV-seronegative. In nucleotides, the CDR3 is TGCGCCAGCCGAGATTTCGAGCAGTACTTC. Amino acids: CASRDFEQYF.